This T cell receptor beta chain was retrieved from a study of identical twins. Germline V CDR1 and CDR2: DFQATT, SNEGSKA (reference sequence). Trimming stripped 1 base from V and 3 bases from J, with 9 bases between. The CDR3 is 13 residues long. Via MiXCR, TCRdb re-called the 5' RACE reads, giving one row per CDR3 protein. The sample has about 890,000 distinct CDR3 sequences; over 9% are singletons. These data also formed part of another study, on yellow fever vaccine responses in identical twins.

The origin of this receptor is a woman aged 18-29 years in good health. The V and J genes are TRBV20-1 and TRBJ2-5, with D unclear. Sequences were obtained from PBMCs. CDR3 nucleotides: TGCAGTGCTAGAGTTGACCTGAAAGAGACCCAGTACTTC. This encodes CSARVDLKETQYF.